This is a list of T cell receptor beta chains from one sample in a study of yellow fever vaccine responses in identical twins. MiXCR, applied by TCRdb to the RT-PCR reads, yields one record per CDR3 protein. Of approximately 13,000 distinct CDR3 sequences in the sample, around 85% were seen once. The sequencing used T cells from blood (PBMCs), unsorted or a sorted subset (not recorded which), collected before or after yellow fever vaccination (not recorded which). Source of these receptors: a woman aged 18-30 years who received the yellow fever vaccine. Both conserved end residues are part of each CDR3. Fields, in order: V gene, clone size, D gene, J gene, CDR3 protein, CDR3 DNA. The D gene is left open where the match is weak. Clone size is not always given. Where it is, it says once, few, many or a class for expanded clones.

>TRBV11-1|-|-|TRBJ1-1
CASSSRGSNTEAFF
TGTGCCAGCAGCTCCAGGGGCTCGAACACTGAAGCTTTCTTT
>TRBV10-3|-|TRBD1|TRBJ1-2
CATSDREAYGYTF
TGTGCCACGTCAGACAGGGAGGCCTATGGCTACACCTTC
>TRBV6-6|-|-|TRBJ1-2
CASSYIEGYTF
TGTGCCAGCAGTTACATTGAGGGCTACACCTTC
>TRBV10-3|-|TRBD1|TRBJ1-6
CAISKQGANSPLHF
TGTGCCATCAGCAAACAGGGGGCAAATTCACCCCTCCACTTT
>TRBV10-3|few|-|TRBJ1-2
CAIKPTGLYDGYTF
TGTGCCATCAAGCCAACGGGGCTTTACGATGGCTACACCTTC
>TRBV20-1|-|-|TRBJ1-2
CSARDRAGYTF
TGCAGTGCTAGAGATCGGGCCGGCTACACCTTC
>TRBV29-1|-|TRBD2|TRBJ2-1
CSVEDHAGVGEQFF
TGCAGCGTTGAAGATCATGCGGGGGTCGGTGAGCAGTTCTTC
>TRBV24-1|-|-|TRBJ2-2
CATSAGVRSGELFF
TGTGCCACCAGTGCCGGGGTCAGGAGCGGGGAGCTGTTTTTT
>TRBV18|-|TRBD2|TRBJ2-2
CASSPDRTSGGELFF
TGTGCCAGCTCACCAGATCGGACTAGCGGCGGGGAGCTGTTTTTT
>TRBV20-1|few|-|TRBJ2-3
CSARAVGDTQYF
TGCAGTGCTAGAGCCGTGGGGGATACGCAGTATTTT
>TRBV4-1|-|-|TRBJ1-5
CASSQTSRGSQPQHF
TGCGCCAGCAGCCAAACGTCAAGGGGCTCTCAGCCCCAGCATTTT
>TRBV3-1|-|TRBD1|TRBJ2-5
CASSRGTGQETQYF
TGTGCCAGCAGCCGTGGGACAGGCCAAGAGACCCAGTACTTC
>TRBV29-1|-|-|TRBJ2-7
CSVVWSHEQYF
TGCAGCGTTGTGTGGTCCCACGAGCAGTACTTC
>TRBV18|-|TRBD2|TRBJ2-5
CASSPIPGGETQYF
TGTGCCAGCTCACCAATTCCGGGAGGGGAGACCCAGTACTTC
>TRBV28|-|-|TRBJ2-3
CASRHGTTDTQYF
TGTGCCAGCAGGCACGGGACCACAGATACGCAGTATTTT
>TRBV2|-|TRBD1|TRBJ2-7
CASRGTGRYEQYF
TGTGCCAGCAGGGGGACAGGGCGGTACGAGCAGTACTTC
>TRBV6-5|once|TRBD2|TRBJ2-3
CASSWGGTSVLDTQYF
TGTGCCAGCAGTTGGGGCGGGACTAGCGTCTTAGATACGCAGTATTTT
>TRBV12-3/TRBV12-4|few|-|TRBJ2-5
CASSAQGNQETQYF
TGTGCCAGCAGTGCGCAGGGAAACCAAGAGACCCAGTACTTC
>TRBV2|-|TRBD2|TRBJ2-1
CASRLAESNEQFF
TGTGCCAGCAGACTAGCGGAATCCAATGAGCAGTTCTTC
>TRBV20-1|-|TRBD1|TRBJ1-2
CNARQGGGYGYTF
TGCAATGCTAGACAGGGGGGTGGCTATGGCTACACCTTC
>TRBV20-1|-|TRBD2|TRBJ2-3
CSAQSGRSWDTQYF
TGCAGTGCTCAGAGCGGGAGGTCATGGGATACGCAGTATTTT
>TRBV14|-|-|TRBJ2-1
CASSQEIYNEQFF
TGTGCCAGCAGCCAAGAGATCTACAATGAGCAGTTCTTC
>TRBV20-1|-|-|TRBJ1-1
CSARGFVGTEAFF
TGCAGTGCTAGAGGTTTCGTAGGCACTGAAGCTTTCTTT
>TRBV2|-|-|TRBJ1-2
CASREQSLYGYTF
TGTGCCAGCAGGGAACAGTCCCTCTATGGCTACACCTTC
>TRBV6-2/TRBV6-3|once|-|TRBJ1-6
CASSYSMAAWGNGNSPLHF
TGTGCCAGCAGTTACTCGATGGCCGCGTGGGGTAACGGTAATTCACCCCTCCACTTT
>TRBV15|-|TRBD2|TRBJ2-7
CATSREFRASGSPHEQYF
TGTGCCACCAGCAGAGAATTTAGGGCTAGCGGGAGCCCCCACGAGCAGTACTTC
>TRBV4-2|-|-|TRBJ1-1
CASSRVPNTEAFF
TGTGCCAGCAGCAGAGTACCGAACACTGAAGCTTTCTTT
>TRBV11-2|-|-|TRBJ2-7
CASSLGGPYEQYF
TGTGCCAGCAGCTTAGGAGGGCCGTACGAGCAGTACTTC
>TRBV6-2/TRBV6-3|-|-|TRBJ2-1
CASSRGTLSMDNEQFF
TGTGCCAGCAGTCGGGGTACCCTTAGTATGGACAATGAGCAGTTCTTC
>TRBV14|-|-|TRBJ1-1
CASSLAMNTEAFF
TGTGCCAGCAGCCTGGCGATGAACACTGAAGCTTTCTTT
>TRBV6-1|-|-|TRBJ1-4
CASTSGSYEKLFF
TGTGCCAGCACGTCCGGCAGCTATGAAAAACTGTTTTTT
>TRBV9|-|TRBD1|TRBJ2-3
CASSAQQGVMTDTQYF
TGTGCCAGCAGCGCTCAGCAGGGGGTGATGACAGATACGCAGTATTTT
>TRBV12-3/TRBV12-4|-|-|TRBJ1-2
CASSSLAPESYGYTF
TGTGCCAGCAGTTCTCTCGCCCCGGAGTCCTATGGCTACACCTTC
>TRBV7-6|-|TRBD2|TRBJ2-2
CASSLFTSGGSNTGELFF
TGTGCCAGCAGCTTATTTACTAGCGGGGGTTCGAACACCGGGGAGCTGTTTTTT
>TRBV19|once|TRBD1|TRBJ2-6
CASSIVRPGQVIGANVLTF
TGTGCCAGTAGTATAGTACGCCCGGGACAGGTAATTGGGGCCAACGTCCTGACTTTC
>TRBV18|few|TRBD1|TRBJ2-7
CASSRSGTGVLEQYF
TGTGCCAGCTCCCGATCGGGGACAGGAGTCTTGGAGCAGTACTTC
>TRBV6-1|-|-|TRBJ1-6
CASSELQGTTGSPLHF
TGTGCCAGCAGTGAACTCCAGGGAACGACCGGTTCACCCCTCCACTTT
>TRBV11-3|-|TRBD1|TRBJ2-7
CASSFTGTGGNEQYF
TGTGCCAGCAGCTTTACCGGGACAGGGGGGAACGAGCAGTACTTC
>TRBV11-1|-|-|TRBJ2-7
CASSLVGFSYEQYF
TGTGCCAGCAGCTTAGTCGGGTTCTCCTACGAGCAGTACTTC
>TRBV11-1|-|-|TRBJ2-7
CASSLSQWEQYF
TGTGCCAGCAGCTTATCCCAGTGGGAGCAGTACTTC
>TRBV2|once|-|TRBJ2-5
CASSESRQLQETQYF
TGTGCCAGCAGTGAATCCAGGCAGCTCCAAGAGACCCAGTACTTC
>TRBV2|-|-|TRBJ2-3
CASTGGSGDTQYF
TGTGCCAGCACCGGCGGTAGCGGAGATACGCAGTATTTT